The present TCR beta chain was sequenced within a study of CD8 T cells in ankylosing spondylitis. Study results and caveats: Researchers reportedly found disease-linked clones significantly enriched in matched ankylosing spondylitis synovial fluid. Seemingly distinctive of ankylosing spondylitis blood was a TCR beta motif formed by eight highly homologous variants. Earlier authors reported some of these motif variants in reactive arthritis synovial fluid and blood.

Only a few counts were recorded for this clonotype. Its antigen remains unidentified. Quantitative 5'-RACE with molecular barcodes produced the TCR beta libraries. TCRdb redid the calling of the 5' RACE reads with MiXCR, one entry per CDR3 protein. The sample has over 600,000 distinct CDR3 sequences, over 15% seen once; the top ten hold under 20%. This CDR3 is built from 14 residues. V gave up 1 base and J gave up 0 bases, with 1 base separating them. The germline V gene encodes CDR1 MNHEY and CDR2 SVGAGI. The sequenced sample was blood, either unsorted or a sorted T cell fraction (not recorded which). The sequence derives from a male donor with ankylosing spondylitis. V and J are TRBV6-5 and TRBJ2-6; D remains unclear. CDR3 in amino acids: CASSYFSGANVLTF. Written as DNA, the CDR3 is TGTGCCAGCAGTTACTTCTCTGGGGCCAACGTCCTGACTTTC.